This paragraph covers one TCR beta chain sequence. The antigen it binds to is not known. No much larger clone is present one base from it, and per-base qualities are unavailable. Only healthy Caucasian donors were included. Three pairs of female monozygotic twins, all aged 18 to 29 years, were included in the twin cohort. CD4+ and CD8+ T cell populations were isolated with positive isolation kits from Invitrogen. This sample is drawn from a study of identical twins (dated by TCRdb to between 2015 and 2016). Regarding the study in general: To test whether fetal clonotypes persist, the study used deep sequencing on TCR alpha and beta repertoires from monozygotic twins, unrelated adults of various ages, and cord blood. To rule out contamination, the twin experiments were replicated at different times with different library preparation protocols.

Library preparation employed 5' RACE. Sequencing was carried out with an Illumina HiSeq 2000. Template switching introduced a universal primer binding site; the final cDNA contained a unique molecular identifier, enabling accurate counting of TCR cDNA molecules. First-strand cDNA for TCR alpha and beta chains was synthesized from specific primers in the conserved constant-segment region. To control for contamination, every cDNA library was double barcoded, receiving both a SMART-Mk sample barcode and Illumina barcodes. Two successive PCR steps introduced TruSeq adapter sequences along with Illumina sample barcodes. The Illumina HiSeq platform was used with custom primers to sequence TCR alpha and beta cDNA libraries. The study's own analysis went as follows. MiGEC was used to process raw reads and extract unique molecular identifiers, and MiXCR was used to find CDR3 positions. Recombination models were inferred per individual with the repgenHMM and IGoR tools using an EM algorithm. Shared clonotypes were analyzed with the tcR package in R, and sharing was normalized by the product of cloneset sizes. To study raw recombination without the effects of thymic and clonal selection, out-of-frame nonproductive sequences were analyzed. TCRdb handled the public reads itself, with Q25 trimming in fastp and clone calling in MiXCR, and kept productive beta chains. Rows are unified per CDR3 protein, each entry keeping the most common DNA and genes. The V and J calls and clone size are TCRdb's, not the authors'. For this sample the table gives a few hundred thousand distinct CDR3 sequences, of which more than 8% were detected only once. The ten most abundant clones make up roughly 6.4% of the sample.

Study-wide conclusions, independent of this receptor: Recombination models systematically underestimated out-of-frame TCR alpha sharing in monozygotic twins but agreed with sharing between unrelated individuals. Abundant cord blood beta clonotypes carried fewer insertions; young adult naive repertoires showed a weaker similar trend, while memory repertoires showed none. Because the same donors could not be followed over many years, the conclusions relied on cross-sectional statistical analysis. Excess twin sharing in beta out-of-frame sequences was weaker because fewer shared sequences lowered the signal-to-noise ratio. Out-of-frame TCR alpha sequences shared between twins showed an excess of low generation-probability sequences compared with coincidental sharing between unrelated individuals. Zero-insertion analyses could be partly confounded by invariant T cells such as MAIT and iNKT, although diverse VJ usage argued against such confounding for most clonotypes.

Measured from the cysteine to the phenylalanine, the CDR3 is 16 residues long. Kept here is only the CDR3 DNA, which spans 48 bases and is read in frame from base 1. Sequences SEHNR (CDR1) and FQNEAQ (CDR2) are obtained from the germline V gene (reference sequence). The junction shows trimming of 5 bases on V and 4 bases on J, plus 15 bases between the germline ends. The same sample was also studied in work on yellow fever vaccine responses in identical twins. The second study's paper adds: According to the authors, the vaccine-induced T cell response in identical twins seemed to be partly convergent and partly specific to each individual. In the study, vaccine-responding T cell clones were precisely tracked in identical twins.

The sample comprised CD8+ T cells sorted from blood. The origin of this receptor is a woman aged 18-35 years in good health. The chain links TRBV7-9 with TRBJ2-6; no D gene call is confident. This receptor has the CDR3 CASSTRVTEGANVLTF. The DNA reads TGTGCCAGCAGCACACGCGTGACGGAAGGGGCCAACGTCCTGACTTTC.